This T cell receptor (beta chain) was observed in a study of T cell responses to AZD1222 COVID-19 vaccine. Study as a whole: Pooled samples include second doses given at about 4 or 12 weeks.

Profiled with immunoSEQ multiplex PCR; TCRdb holds only in-frame clones, not every one. The data show some 200,000 clones, with approximately 90% seen just once and 5% to 7.5% held by the top ten. Study-level findings and limits: Spike-specific TCR repertoires showed rising breadth and depth after two AZD1222 doses. Spike-wide coverage was observed for vaccine-associated CD4 TCRs, with dominant responses at 160-218 and 743-854. In a largely white British group with more females than males, clonal diversity was possibly underestimated.

A note on this clone: The antigen is not known.

This sample comprised peripheral blood, obtained on day 0 of AZD1222 vaccination. This receptor was taken from an adult in good health.

CDR3 region: CASRIRGMGGETQYF. CDR3 nucleotides: TGTGCCAGCAGGATCAGGGGTATGGGGGGAGAGACCCAGTACTTC. The J gene is TRBJ2-5, the V gene TRBV27, with D tentatively TRBD1 or TRBD2 (6 bases each). V was cut by 6 bases and J by 4 bases, with 18 bases left in between. Germline CDR1 and CDR2: MNHEY and SMNVEV (reference sequence). The CDR3 contains 15 residues.